These 23 T cell receptor beta chains originate from one sample sequenced in a study of T-cell memory formation after mild COVID-19. TCRdb ran MiXCR on the 5' RACE reads and lists one entry per CDR3 protein. The sample shows 350,000 to 500,000 distinct CDR3 sequences, about a sixth of them seen only once. The specimen sequenced was PBMCs or a T cell subset sorted from them (not recorded which). All receptors derive from a man younger than 35 who had mild COVID-19 (a few samples of this study predate the infection). Cell type and time point are not known.

This clonotype was counted many times. The V gene is TRBV12-3 or TRBV12-4, the J gene TRBJ1-2; 9 bases are shared with TRBD1. V lost 2 bases, J lost 7 bases, and 14 bases stayed unmatched. The CDR3 is 17 residues long. CDR3 nucleotides: TGTGCCAGCAGTTTATCGGGACAGGGACCACCAAGCTTTGGCTACACCTTC. Amino acid sequence: CASSLSGQGPPSFGYTF.

The chain is built from TRBV29-1 and TRBJ2-2; 11 bases map to TRBD1. CDR3 length: 13 amino acids. Germline assignment: CDR1 SQVTM and CDR2 ANQGSEA. Losses at the gene ends were 6 bases for V and 6 bases for J; bases not matched to a gene: 3. CDR3 DNA sequence: TGCAGCGTAGGGACAGGGGGAGCCGGGGAGCTGTTTTTT. Its translation is CSVGTGGAGELFF.

The chain recombines TRBV6-2 or TRBV6-3 with TRBJ1-2; D gene uncertain. The CDR3 length is 13 residues. Per germline, CDR1 MNHEY and CDR2 SVGEGT. The V gene lost 6 bases and the J gene lost 7 bases, with 15 bases spanning the gap. CDR3 protein: CASSHGLRSGYTF. CDR3 DNA: TGTGCCAGCAGCCATGGATTACGGAGTGGCTACACCTTC.

The V and J genes are TRBV4-1 and TRBJ1-1, with D tentatively TRBD1 (5 bases). The CDR3 spans 13 residues. Germline CDR1 is MGHRA and CDR2 is YSYEKL. Deletions cut 9 bases from V and 5 bases from J, with 16 bases between. CDR3 amino acids: CASVPQGATEAFF. The CDR3 DNA is TGCGCCAGTGTGCCGCAAGGGGCGACTGAAGCTTTCTTT.

This clonotype was detected only a few times. The chain recombines TRBV6-5 with TRBJ1-2; TRBD1 agrees at 9 bases. This CDR3 has 17 amino acids. Germline-derived CDR1 and CDR2 are MNHEY and SVGAGI. The junction had 11 bases not matched to a gene; V was cut back by 5 bases and J by 1 base. The CDR3 sequence: CASSLSSGQGLNYGYTF. The CDR3 nucleotides read TGTGCCAGCAGTCTTAGCTCCGGACAGGGGCTTAACTATGGCTACACCTTC.

This chain uses TRBV12-3 or TRBV12-4 with TRBJ2-3; the D gene is possibly TRBD1 (6 bases). The CDR3 runs to 15 residues. Trimming took off 2 bases at V and 2 bases at J, with 11 bases between the two ends. The CDR3 DNA reads as TGTGCCAGCAGTTTAAGCCAGGGGAACACAGATACGCAGTATTTT. Protein: CASSLSQGNTDTQYF.

The V and J genes are TRBV10-2 and TRBJ2-3, with D unresolved. Trimming took off 6 bases at V and 2 bases at J, with 9 bases between the two ends. This CDR3 is built from 13 residues. Looked up from germline, CDR1 is WSHSY and CDR2 is SAAADI. The chain's CDR3 is CASRMGITDTQYF. The CDR3 coding sequence is TGCGCCAGCAGGATGGGGATCACAGATACGCAGTATTTT.

This clonotype was seen more than once but under ten times. The chain employs TRBV7-2 and TRBJ1-4; a possible D gene is TRBD1 (6 bases). CDR1 is SGHTA, CDR2 FQGNSA, per germline. Between the trimmed V and J ends, which lost 6 bases and 3 bases, there was a span of 11 bases. The CDR3 is made up of 14 amino acids. The CDR3 nucleotides read TGTGCCAGCAGTATGGACAGAGCTAATGAAAAACTGTTTTTT. Its protein product is CASSMDRANEKLFF. The complete variable domain, with remaining parts taken from reference TRBV7-2 and TRBJ1-4, reads GAGVSQSPSNKVTEKGKDVELRCDPISGHTALYWYRQSLGQGLEFLIYFQGNSAPDKSGLPSDRFSAERTGGSVSTLTIQRTQQEDSAVYLCASSMDRANEKLFFGSGTQLSVL.

The genes are TRBV5-5 and TRBJ2-1, with D tentatively TRBD2 (5 bases). The ends were cut back, 1 base at V and 9 bases at J, with 11 bases in the middle. Germline V CDR1 and CDR2: SGHKS, YYEKEE (reference sequence). This CDR3 region has 13 residues. Here the CDR3 DNA reads TGTGCCAGCAGCTTGCGTGGTGAGGGTGAGCAGTTCTTC. Its protein is CASSLRGEGEQFF.

This chain connects TRBV10-2 to TRBJ2-1; D is tentatively TRBD1 or TRBD2 (5 bases each). Looked up from germline, CDR1 is WSHSY and CDR2 is SAAADI. The CDR3 has 12 residues. V was clipped by 9 bases and J by 7 bases, with 13 bases between them. Here the CDR3 reads CASQRGWNEQFF. For the CDR3, the DNA is TGCGCCAGTCAGAGGGGCTGGAATGAGCAGTTCTTC.

This clonotype was observed a handful of times. The genes are TRBV6-5 and TRBJ1-2, with D perhaps matching TRBD1 (5 bases). CDR3 length equals 16 residues. Germline V gene data show CDR1 as MNHEY and CDR2 as SVGAGI. The V gene lost 7 bases and the J gene lost 6 bases, with 24 bases spanning the gap. CDR3 in DNA: TGTGCCAGCACTAAAAGGGGTGGAGCCCAGATGGATGGCTACACCTTC. Protein: CASTKRGGAQMDGYTF.

This clonotype has more than one count but fewer than ten. The chain combines TRBV12-3 or TRBV12-4 with TRBJ2-1; 9 bases map to TRBD2. V lost 6 bases to trimming and J lost 7 bases; unmatched junction nucleotides: 13. There are 16 residues in the CDR3. CDR3: CASRPEGLAYRNEQFF. CDR3 nucleotides: TGTGCCAGCAGACCAGAGGGACTAGCCTACAGGAATGAGCAGTTCTTC.

The table lists this clonotype with a few counts. The chain links TRBV20-1 to TRBJ2-3, with D unresolved. This CDR3 is 14 amino acids long. V shed 5 bases and J shed 3 bases, with 15 bases lying between them. The germline V gene encodes CDR1 DFQATT and CDR2 SNEGSKA (reference sequence). CDR3 nucleotides: TGCAGTGCTCCCCCCGTCGTGGGGACAGATACGCAGTATTTT. Protein product: CSAPPVVGTDTQYF.

The chain has TRBV5-1 and TRBJ2-2; maybe TRBD2 (5 bases). Germline CDR1 and CDR2: SGHRS and YFSETQ. V shed 6 bases and J shed 8 bases, with 11 bases lying between them. This CDR3 region has 12 residues. CDR3 DNA sequence: TGCGCCAGCACAGGACTCGCAGGGGAGCTGTTTTTT. Translated: CASTGLAGELFF.

The rearrangement uses TRBV21-1 and TRBJ2-2; the table names TRBD2, a call not compared with the DNA. TRBV21-1 is listed as a pseudogene. The CDR3 contains 17 residues. The CDR3 nucleotides are TGTGCCAGCAGCAAAGGGGCGGGGGGGCCGCCCACCGGGGAGCTGTTTTTT. It is translated as CASSKGAGGPPTGELFF.

In this sample, this clonotype turned up many times. The chain combines TRBV7-2 with TRBJ2-3; D tentatively fits TRBD1 or TRBD2 (5 bases each). Germline loops: CDR1 SGHTA, CDR2 FQGNSA. The CDR3 consists of 16 residues. V gave up 4 bases and J gave up 0 bases, with 14 bases separating them. CDR3 residues: CASSSRGPSSTDTQYF. CDR3 bases: TGTGCCAGCAGCTCACGGGGCCCCTCTAGCACAGATACGCAGTATTTT.

This clonotype was found a few times. The chain recombines TRBV12-3 or TRBV12-4 with TRBJ1-5, with D hard to call. Trimming removed 3 bases from V and 4 bases from J, with 13 bases in between. The CDR3 runs 15 residues. The CDR3 reads CASSFSGKGNQPQHF. CDR3 in DNA: TGTGCCAGCAGTTTTTCAGGCAAAGGTAATCAGCCCCAGCATTTT.

The chain carries TRBV5-1 and TRBJ1-4; TRBD1 might be the D (6 bases). Trimming removed 0 bases at V and 3 bases at J, with 12 bases between. This CDR3 has 16 amino acids. CDR1 and CDR2 from the germline V gene are SGHRS and YFSETQ. The CDR3 protein is CASSLAGALSNEKLFF. CDR3 in DNA: TGCGCCAGCAGCTTGGCGGGGGCCCTTTCTAATGAAAAACTGTTTTTT. The complete variable domain, with remaining parts taken from reference TRBV5-1 and TRBJ1-4, reads KAGVTQTPRYLIKTRGQQVTLSCSPISGHRSVSWYQQTPGQGLQFLFEYFSETQRNKGNFPGRFSGRQFSNSRSEMNVSTLELGDSALYLCASSLAGALSNEKLFFGSGTQLSVL.

V is TRBV20-1 and J is TRBJ2-5; no firm D call. This CDR3 is built from 13 residues. Trimming removed 3 bases from V and 2 bases from J, with 10 bases in between. The V gene's germline CDR1 is DFQATT and CDR2 SNEGSKA (reference sequence). The CDR3 region is CSARSVVQETQYF. The DNA for the CDR3 is TGCAGTGCTAGGTCGGTTGTTCAAGAGACCCAGTACTTC.

This clonotype occurred many times. The genes are TRBV5-4 and TRBJ2-3, with a possible D match to TRBD1 (6 bases). This CDR3 is 12 amino acids long. Germline CDR1 and CDR2: SGHNT and YYREEE (reference sequence). V lost 7 bases, J lost 1 base, and 7 bases lay in between. The CDR3 DNA follows: TGTGCCAGCCACAGGGGCACAGATACGCAGTATTTT. It specifies CASHRGTDTQYF.

This clonotype was seen only a few times. CDR3: CASSLFGTDTQYF. CDR3 in DNA: TGTGCCAGCAGTTTGTTTGGCACAGATACGCAGTATTTT. The V and J genes are TRBV28 and TRBJ2-3, with D unresolved. V was shortened by 3 bases and J by 1 base, with 5 bases between the two germline ends. The CDR3 has 13 residues. Germline V gives CDR1 MDHEN, CDR2 SYDVKM.

This clonotype was counted many times. The chain joins TRBV11-2 to TRBJ2-7; maybe TRBD1 (6 bases). In germline, CDR1 is SGHAT, CDR2 FQNNGV. The ends were cut back, 1 base at V and 7 bases at J, with 11 bases in the middle. This CDR3 is 13 amino acids long. CDR3 in DNA: TGTGCCAGCAGCTTAGTTGGGGGCGAAGAGCAGTACGTC. As protein: CASSLVGGEEQYV.

This chain joins TRBV7-3 and TRBJ1-1; tentatively, D is TRBD1 (5 bases). This CDR3 contains 14 residues. Germline CDR1 and CDR2: SGHTA and FQGTGA. With 0 bases removed from V and 0 bases from J, the gap between germline ends came to 5 bases. The CDR3, as DNA: TGTGCCAGCAGCTTAACGACAGTGAACACTGAAGCTTTCTTT. Protein sequence: CASSLTTVNTEAFF.